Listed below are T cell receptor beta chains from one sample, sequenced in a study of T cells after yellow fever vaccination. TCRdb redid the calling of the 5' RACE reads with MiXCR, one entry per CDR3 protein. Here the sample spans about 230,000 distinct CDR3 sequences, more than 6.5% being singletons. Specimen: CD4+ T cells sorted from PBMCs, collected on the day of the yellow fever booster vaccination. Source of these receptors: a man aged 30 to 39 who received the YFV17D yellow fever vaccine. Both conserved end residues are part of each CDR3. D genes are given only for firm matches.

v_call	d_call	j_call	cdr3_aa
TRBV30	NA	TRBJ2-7	CACTRGAAYEQYF
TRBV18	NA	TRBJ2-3	CASSHPMADTQYF
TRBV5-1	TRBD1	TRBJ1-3	CASSTTGSGNTIYF
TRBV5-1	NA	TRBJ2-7	CASSLAGAGSHEQYF
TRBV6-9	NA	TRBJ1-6	CASSYSGRSNSPLHF
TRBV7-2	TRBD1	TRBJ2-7	CASSLTGQGPTEQYF
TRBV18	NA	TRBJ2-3	CASSPPRRYTDTQYF
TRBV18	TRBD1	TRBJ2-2	CASSNEPYRGLPGELFF
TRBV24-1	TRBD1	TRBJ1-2	CATSDPGGRGYTF
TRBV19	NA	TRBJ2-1	CASSTSRYNEQFF